These T cell receptor beta chains were read from a single sample in a study of cytomegalovirus exposure and HLA in healthy donors. The data were produced by immunoSEQ multiplex PCR, yet TCRdb's version contains in-frame clones alone and is incomplete. This table has some 130,000 clones, 75% to 85% appearing once. Sequencing was done on a sample of PBMCs. The receptor set was obtained from a female donor in good health and CMV-seronegative. The CDR3 runs from the conserved cysteine through the conserved F or W. The D gene is left open where the match is weak. The size field is filled for only some rows; it gives once, few, many or a size class.

abundance | j_gene | v_gene | d_gene | CDR3aa | CDR3nt
- | TRBJ1-1 | TRBV7-2 | TRBD1 | CASIRGLYSNTEAFF | TGTGCCAGCATCAGGGGGCTTTACTCCAACACTGAAGCTTTCTTT
- | TRBJ2-1 | TRBV7-9 | - | CASPPSPEIADNEQFF | TGTGCCAGCCCTCCGTCCCCGGAGATTGCCGACAATGAGCAGTTCTTC
- | TRBJ1-2 | TRBV15 | TRBD1 | CATRGRTGKSNYGYTF | TGTGCCACCAGGGGGAGGACAGGGAAATCTAACTATGGCTACACCTTC
- | TRBJ1-1 | TRBV5-4 | - | CASSFVADANTEAFF | TGTGCCAGCAGCTTCGTCGCGGATGCGAACACTGAAGCTTTCTTT
- | TRBJ2-2 | TRBV4-1 | - | CASSFGTKNTGELFF | TGCGCCAGCAGCTTCGGGACAAAGAACACCGGGGAGCTGTTTTTT
- | TRBJ2-3 | TRBV4-1 | - | CASSRGDTQYF | TGCGCCAGCAGCCGAGGCGATACGCAGTATTTT
- | TRBJ1-1 | TRBV7-9 | TRBD1 | CASSLDRHTEAFF | TGTGCCAGCAGCTTGGACAGGCACACTGAAGCTTTCTTT
few | TRBJ1-6 | TRBV2 | - | CASSQDGTPNSPLHF | TGTGCCAGCAGTCAGGACGGGACACCCAATTCACCCCTCCACTTT
- | TRBJ2-3 | TRBV5-8 | TRBD2 | CASSLDGRVTDTQYF | TGTGCCAGCAGCTTGGACGGGAGGGTCACAGATACGCAGTATTTT
- | TRBJ1-4 | TRBV5-1 | - | CASSLADGRRGEKLFF | TGCGCCAGCAGCTTGGCTGACGGGCGGAGAGGGGAAAAACTGTTTTTT
- | TRBJ2-7 | TRBV21-1 | - | CASSPSGDVYEQYF | TGTGCCAGCAGCCCTAGCGGGGACGTCTACGAGCAGTACTTC
few | TRBJ1-3 | TRBV6-5 | TRBD1 | CASSLLQGARNTIYF | TGTGCCAGCAGTCTGCTCCAGGGGGCTAGAAACACCATATATTTT
- | TRBJ2-3 | TRBV6-5 | - | CASSYIEGADTQYF | TGTGCCAGCAGTTACATAGAGGGGGCAGATACGCAGTATTTT
once | TRBJ1-2 | TRBV9 | - | CASSAEGGGYTF | TGTGCCAGCAGCGCGGAAGGAGGGGGCTACACCTTC
- | TRBJ2-7 | TRBV28 | - | CASSLASISNEQYF | TGTGCCAGCAGTTTGGCTAGCATTTCTAACGAGCAGTACTTC
- | TRBJ2-4 | TRBV11-3 | - | CASSLGMLDTAENIQYF | TGTGCCAGCAGCTTAGGAATGCTGGACACCGCGGAAAACATTCAGTACTTC
- | TRBJ1-1 | TRBV7-2 | - | CASSLLIDPIEGAFF | TGTGCCAGCAGCTTACTCATCGATCCGATTGAGGGAGCTTTCTTT
- | TRBJ1-2 | TRBV4-1 | - | CASSPQDGGRSLGYGYTF | TGCGCCAGCAGCCCGCAAGACGGGGGGAGGTCGCTGGGCTATGGCTACACCTTC
few | TRBJ2-3 | TRBV5-6 | - | CASSRTSTDTQYF | TGTGCCAGCAGCCGAACTAGCACAGATACGCAGTATTTT
- | TRBJ1-2 | TRBV29-1 | TRBD1 | CSVRRRGRNGYTF | TGCAGCGTTCGACGCAGGGGGAGGAATGGCTACACCTTC
few | TRBJ2-7 | TRBV6-5 | - | CASSPSDRPYEQYF | TGTGCCAGCAGCCCCTCCGACAGACCCTACGAGCAGTACTTC
- | TRBJ2-7 | TRBV27 | - | CASAYQRRPYEQYF | TGTGCCAGTGCCTACCAGCGGAGACCCTACGAGCAGTACTTC
- | TRBJ1-3 | TRBV5-1 | - | CASSGSNDYSGNTIYF | TGCGCCAGCAGCGGCTCAAATGACTATTCTGGAAACACCATATATTTT
- | TRBJ1-3 | TRBV7-9 | - | CASSLYVGGQSSGNTIYF | TGTGCCAGCAGCTTATATGTCGGAGGGCAGAGCTCTGGAAACACCATATATTTT
- | TRBJ2-5 | TRBV11-3 | - | CASSLVPGVLETQYF | TGTGCCAGCAGCTTAGTACCCGGAGTTCTGGAGACCCAGTACTTC
- | TRBJ2-1 | TRBV2 | - | CASSEEGAGYNEQFF | TGTGCCAGCAGTGAAGAAGGGGCAGGCTACAATGAGCAGTTCTTC
- | TRBJ1-1 | TRBV9 | - | CASSVGGGLDTEAFF | TGTGCCAGCAGCGTAGGAGGCGGGTTGGACACTGAAGCTTTCTTT
- | TRBJ1-1 | TRBV11-2 | - | CASSLAGMNTEAFF | TGTGCCAGCAGCTTAGCTGGCATGAACACTGAAGCTTTCTTT
- | TRBJ2-5 | TRBV29-1 | - | CSVELGERSLPGTQYF | TGCAGCGTTGAGCTCGGGGAGCGCTCATTACCGGGGACCCAGTACTTC
- | TRBJ2-2 | TRBV9 | TRBD2 | CASSFSGGTGELFF | TGTGCCAGCAGCTTTAGCGGGGGCACCGGGGAGCTGTTTTTT
few | TRBJ1-1 | TRBV6-5 | - | CASSYSEGRTEAFF | TGTGCCAGCAGTTACTCGGAGGGTAGAACTGAAGCTTTCTTT
- | TRBJ1-1 | TRBV15 | - | CATSRERNTEAFF | TGTGCCACCAGCAGAGAGAGGAACACTGAAGCTTTCTTT
many | TRBJ2-7 | TRBV5-5 | - | CASSPGHTTSYEQYF | TGTGCCAGCAGCCCGGGACACACGACCTCCTACGAGCAGTACTTC
few | TRBJ1-4 | TRBV11-3 | - | CASSLAATNEKLFF | TGTGCCAGCAGCTTGGCTGCAACTAATGAAAAACTGTTTTTT
- | TRBJ2-3 | TRBV29-1 | - | CSSGTDTQYF | TGCAGCTCGGGCACAGATACGCAGTATTTT
- | TRBJ2-4 | TRBV5-1 | TRBD1 | CASSPIGQGHGNIQYF | TGCGCCAGCAGCCCCATTGGACAGGGCCATGGAAACATTCAGTACTTC
once | TRBJ2-5 | TRBV19 | TRBD2 | CASRDYTTTETQYF | TGTGCCAGCCGGGACTACACAACCACAGAGACCCAGTACTTC
- | TRBJ2-7 | TRBV13 | - | CASSLVSGAREQYF | TGTGCCAGCAGCTTAGTTTCAGGGGCGAGGGAGCAGTACTTC
- | TRBJ2-5 | TRBV10-1 | TRBD1 | CASSESRDRQETQYF | TGCGCCAGCAGTGAGTCACGGGACAGGCAAGAGACCCAGTACTTC
- | TRBJ1-5 | TRBV25-1 | TRBD1 | CASSPTSGQGLNQPQHF | TGTGCCAGCAGCCCAACCTCGGGACAGGGACTCAATCAGCCCCAGCATTTT
- | TRBJ1-3 | TRBV7-2 | - | CASSLQISGNTIYF | TGTGCCAGCAGCTTACAGATCTCTGGAAACACCATATATTTT
- | TRBJ1-5 | TRBV11-3 | - | CASSLGEGPQHF | TGTGCCAGCAGCTTAGGGGAGGGGCCCCAGCATTTT
once | TRBJ1-3 | TRBV11-3 | - | CASTPSGGAPSGNTIYF | TGTGCCAGCACCCCGAGTGGAGGGGCCCCTTCTGGAAACACCATATATTTT
- | TRBJ2-7 | TRBV5-4 | TRBD1 | CASSLQKTGGREQYF | TGTGCCAGCAGCTTGCAGAAGACAGGGGGCCGCGAGCAGTACTTC
- | TRBJ1-1 | TRBV27 | - | CASSFSRDTEAFF | TGTGCCAGCAGTTTTTCCAGGGACACTGAAGCTTTCTTT
- | TRBJ1-1 | TRBV6-5 | - | CASSYTGGAFF | TGTGCCAGCAGTTACACCGGGGGTGCTTTCTTT
- | TRBJ1-2 | TRBV2 | TRBD1 | CASTWTGGVYYTF | TGTGCCAGCACTTGGACAGGGGGAGTATACTACACCTTC
- | TRBJ2-7 | TRBV5-6 | - | CASSFESYEQYF | TGTGCCAGCAGCTTTGAAAGCTACGAGCAGTACTTC
- | TRBJ1-5 | TRBV2 | - | CASRDTSNQPQHF | TGTGCCAGCAGAGACACTAGCAATCAGCCCCAGCATTTT
- | TRBJ1-1 | TRBV5-4 | TRBD1 | CASSIQGGNTEAFF | TGTGCCAGCAGCATACAGGGGGGCAACACTGAAGCTTTCTTT
- | TRBJ2-3 | TRBV5-8 | TRBD2 | CASSLDASGRAGTQYF | TGTGCCAGCAGCTTGGATGCCAGCGGGAGGGCCGGAACGCAGTATTTT
- | TRBJ1-1 | TRBV7-9 | - | CASSDLNLGLSNLGGEAFF | TGTGCCAGCAGCGACTTAAATCTCGGGTTAAGTAACTTAGGCGGTGAAGCTTTCTTT
- | TRBJ1-2 | TRBV5-1 | TRBD1 | CASSTRDRGYGYTF | TGCGCCAGCAGCACCCGGGACAGGGGTTATGGCTACACCTTC
- | TRBJ1-5 | TRBV5-1 | TRBD1 | CASSKGQGTQPQHF | TGCGCCAGCAGCAAGGGACAGGGAACGCAGCCCCAGCATTTT